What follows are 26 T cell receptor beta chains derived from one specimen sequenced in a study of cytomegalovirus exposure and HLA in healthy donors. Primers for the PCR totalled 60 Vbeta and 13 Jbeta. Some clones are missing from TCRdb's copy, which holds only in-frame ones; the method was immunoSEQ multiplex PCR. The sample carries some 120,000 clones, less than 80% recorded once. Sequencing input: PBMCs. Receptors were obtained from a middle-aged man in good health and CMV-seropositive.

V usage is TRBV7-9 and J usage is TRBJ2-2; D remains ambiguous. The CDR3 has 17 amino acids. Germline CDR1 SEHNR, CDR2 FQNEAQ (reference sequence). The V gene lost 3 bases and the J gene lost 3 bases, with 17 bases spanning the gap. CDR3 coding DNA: TGTGCCAGCAGCTTTGCTTTACCGGTACGGTACACCGGGGAGCTGTTTTTT. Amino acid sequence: CASSFALPVRYTGELFF.

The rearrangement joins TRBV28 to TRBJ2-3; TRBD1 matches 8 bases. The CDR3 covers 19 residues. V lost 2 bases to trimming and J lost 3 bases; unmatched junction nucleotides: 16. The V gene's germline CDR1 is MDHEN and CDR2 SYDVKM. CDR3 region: CASSLGGLWGQDSTDTQYF. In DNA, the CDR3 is TGTGCCAGCAGTTTAGGGGGATTGTGGGGACAGGATTCTACAGATACGCAGTATTTT. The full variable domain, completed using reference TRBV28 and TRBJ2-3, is DVKVTQSSRYLVKRTGEKVFLECVQDMDHENMFWYRQDPGLGLRLIYFSYDVKMKEKGDIPEGYSVSREKKERFSLILESASTNQTSMYLCASSLGGLWGQDSTDTQYFGPGTRLTVL.

CDR3 loop: CASSAITGGGSNQPQHF. DNA of the CDR3: TGTGCCAGCAGTGCCATAACAGGGGGAGGTAGCAATCAGCCCCAGCATTTT. The chain joins TRBV6-1 to TRBJ1-5, with TRBD1 identical over 8 bases. CDR1 is MNHNS, CDR2 SASEGT, per germline. V lost 4 bases, J lost 0 bases, and 8 bases stayed unmatched. CDR3 length: 17 residues.

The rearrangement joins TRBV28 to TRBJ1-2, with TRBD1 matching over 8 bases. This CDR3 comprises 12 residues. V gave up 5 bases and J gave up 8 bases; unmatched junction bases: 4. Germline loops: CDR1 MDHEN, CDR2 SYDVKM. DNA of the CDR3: TGTGCCAGCAGTCAGGGGGCGCGGGGCTACACCTTC. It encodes CASSQGARGYTF.

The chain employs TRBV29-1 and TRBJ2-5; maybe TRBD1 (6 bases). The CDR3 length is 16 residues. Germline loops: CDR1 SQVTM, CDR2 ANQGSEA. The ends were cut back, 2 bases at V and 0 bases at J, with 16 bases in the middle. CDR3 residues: CSVESRGPLYQETQYF. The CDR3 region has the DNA TGCAGCGTTGAATCCAGGGGCCCCCTATACCAAGAGACCCAGTACTTC.

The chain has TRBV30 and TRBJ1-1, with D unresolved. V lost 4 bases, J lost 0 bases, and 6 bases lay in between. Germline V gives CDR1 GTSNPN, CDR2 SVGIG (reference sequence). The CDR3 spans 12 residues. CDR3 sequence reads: CAWNRMNTEAFF. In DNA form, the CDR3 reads TGTGCCTGGAATAGAATGAACACTGAAGCTTTCTTT. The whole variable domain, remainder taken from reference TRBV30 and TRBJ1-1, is SQTIHQWPATLVQPVGSPLSLECTVEGTSNPNLYWYRQAAGRGLQLLFYSVGIGQISSEVPQNLSASRPQDRQFILSSKKLLLSDSGFYLCAWNRMNTEAFFGQGTRLTVV.

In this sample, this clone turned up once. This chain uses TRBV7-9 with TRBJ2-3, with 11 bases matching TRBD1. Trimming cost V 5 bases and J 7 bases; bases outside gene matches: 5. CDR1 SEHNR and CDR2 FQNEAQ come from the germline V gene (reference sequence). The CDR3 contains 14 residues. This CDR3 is CASSPGQGANTQYF. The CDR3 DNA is TGTGCCAGCAGCCCAGGACAGGGGGCAAATACGCAGTATTTT.

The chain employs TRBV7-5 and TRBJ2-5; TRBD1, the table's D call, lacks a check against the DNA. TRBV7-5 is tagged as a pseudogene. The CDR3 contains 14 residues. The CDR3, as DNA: TGTGTCAGAAGCTTACACACCCACCAAGAGACCCAGTACTTC. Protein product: CVRSLHTHQETQYF.

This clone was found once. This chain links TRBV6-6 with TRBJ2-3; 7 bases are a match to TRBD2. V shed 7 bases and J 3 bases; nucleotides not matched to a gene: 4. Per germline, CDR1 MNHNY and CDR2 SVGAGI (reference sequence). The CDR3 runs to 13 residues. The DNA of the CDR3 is TGTGCCAGCATCGACGGGGGGACAGATACGCAGTATTTT. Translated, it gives CASIDGGTDTQYF.

The DNA of the CDR3 is TGTGCCAGCAGTCCCGGGGGAGAGGGCTATGGCTACACCTTC. This sequence encodes CASSPGGEGYGYTF. The chain couples TRBV6-4 to TRBJ1-2; possibly TRBD1 for D (5 bases). The CDR3 has 14 amino acids. The germline CDR1 and CDR2 sequences are MRHNA and SNTAGT. Trimming removed 5 bases from V and 4 bases from J, with 14 bases in between.

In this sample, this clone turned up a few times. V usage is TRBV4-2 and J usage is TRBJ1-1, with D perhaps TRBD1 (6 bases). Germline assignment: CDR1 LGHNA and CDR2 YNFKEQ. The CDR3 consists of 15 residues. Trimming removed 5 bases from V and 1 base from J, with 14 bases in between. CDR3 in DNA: TGTGCCAGCAGCAACAGGGCAGAAAGGAACACTGAAGCTTTCTTT. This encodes CASSNRAERNTEAFF.

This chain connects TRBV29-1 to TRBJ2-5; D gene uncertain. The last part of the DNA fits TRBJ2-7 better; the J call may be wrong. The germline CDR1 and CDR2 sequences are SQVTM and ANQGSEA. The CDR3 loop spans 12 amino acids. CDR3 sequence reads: CSVVREDYEQYF. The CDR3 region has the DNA TGCAGCGTTGTTCGTGAGGATTACGAGCAGTACTTC.

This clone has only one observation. CDR3 coding DNA: TGTGCCAGCAGTTTATACCCCGGCTACGAGCAGTACTTC. Translating gives CASSLYPGYEQYF. The rearrangement joins TRBV27 to TRBJ2-7; unclear D gene. V was pared by 1 base and J by 3 bases, with 7 bases between. The germline CDR1 and CDR2 sequences are MNHEY and SMNVEV (reference sequence). The length of the CDR3 is 13 residues.

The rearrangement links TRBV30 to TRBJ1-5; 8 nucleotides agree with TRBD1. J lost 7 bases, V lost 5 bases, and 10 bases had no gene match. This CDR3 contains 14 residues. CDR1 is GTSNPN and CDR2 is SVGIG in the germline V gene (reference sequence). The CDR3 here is CAWDHGQGRQPQHF. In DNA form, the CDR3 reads TGTGCCTGGGACCATGGACAGGGAAGGCAGCCCCAGCATTTT. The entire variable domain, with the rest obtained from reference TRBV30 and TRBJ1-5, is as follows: SQTIHQWPATLVQPVGSPLSLECTVEGTSNPNLYWYRQAAGRGLQLLFYSVGIGQISSEVPQNLSASRPQDRQFILSSKKLLLSDSGFYLCAWDHGQGRQPQHFGDGTRLSIL.

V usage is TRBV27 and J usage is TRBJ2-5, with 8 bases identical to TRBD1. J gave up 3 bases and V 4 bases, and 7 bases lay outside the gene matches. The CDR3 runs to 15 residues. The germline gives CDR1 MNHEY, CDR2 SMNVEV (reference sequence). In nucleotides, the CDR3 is TGTGCCAGCAGTTCCCAGGGGGCAGGCGAAGAGACCCAGTACTTC. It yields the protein CASSSQGAGEETQYF.

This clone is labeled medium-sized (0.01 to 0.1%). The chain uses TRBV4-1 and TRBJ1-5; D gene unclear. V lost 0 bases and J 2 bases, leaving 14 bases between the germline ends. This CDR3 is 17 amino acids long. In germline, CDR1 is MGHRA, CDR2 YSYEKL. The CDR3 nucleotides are TGCGCCAGCAGCCAAGAGTCGTCGGGTGTGGGCAATCAGCCCCAGCATTTT. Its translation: CASSQESSGVGNQPQHF.

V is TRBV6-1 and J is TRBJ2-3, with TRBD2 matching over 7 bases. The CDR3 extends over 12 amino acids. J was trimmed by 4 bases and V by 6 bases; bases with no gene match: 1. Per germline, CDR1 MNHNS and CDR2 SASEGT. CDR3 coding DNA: TGTGCCAGCAGCCGGGGGGCAGATACGCAGTATTTT. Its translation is CASSRGADTQYF.

This CDR3 is CAWSAGNRAYEQYF. CDR3 coding DNA: TGTGCCTGGAGTGCAGGGAATCGGGCCTACGAGCAGTACTTC. This chain connects TRBV30 to TRBJ2-7; a possible D gene is TRBD1 (5 bases). Trimming left V 1 base short and J 2 bases short, with 12 bases between. Germline CDR1 reads GTSNPN; CDR2 reads SVGIG (reference sequence). This CDR3 spans 14 amino acids.

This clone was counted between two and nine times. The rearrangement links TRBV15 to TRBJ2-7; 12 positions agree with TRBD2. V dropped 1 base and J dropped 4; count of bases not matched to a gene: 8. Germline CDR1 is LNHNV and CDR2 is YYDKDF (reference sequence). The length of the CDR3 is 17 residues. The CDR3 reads CATSRAETSGRRYEQYF. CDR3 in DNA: TGTGCCACCAGCAGAGCGGAGACTAGCGGGAGAAGGTACGAGCAGTACTTC.

The CDR3 reads CASSSGGRGPNTEAFF. Written as DNA, the CDR3 is TGTGCCAGCAGTTCGGGAGGGCGGGGACCCAACACTGAAGCTTTCTTT. The rearrangement uses TRBV28 and TRBJ1-1, with TRBD1 as a possible D gene (5 bases). V gave up 4 bases and J gave up 2 bases, with 17 bases separating them. This CDR3 has 16 residues. Germline assignment: CDR1 MDHEN and CDR2 SYDVKM. Complete variable domain (other parts from reference TRBV28 and TRBJ1-1): DVKVTQSSRYLVKRTGEKVFLECVQDMDHENMFWYRQDPGLGLRLIYFSYDVKMKEKGDIPEGYSVSREKKERFSLILESASTNQTSMYLCASSSGGRGPNTEAFFGQGTRLTVV.

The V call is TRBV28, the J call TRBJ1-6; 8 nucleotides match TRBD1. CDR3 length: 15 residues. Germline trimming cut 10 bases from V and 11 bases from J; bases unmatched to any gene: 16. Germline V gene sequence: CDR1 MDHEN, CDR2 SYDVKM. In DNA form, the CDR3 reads TGTGCCACTCGCGAAGACAGGGGTACTAGCGCACCCCTCCACTTT. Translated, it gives CATREDRGTSAPLHF.

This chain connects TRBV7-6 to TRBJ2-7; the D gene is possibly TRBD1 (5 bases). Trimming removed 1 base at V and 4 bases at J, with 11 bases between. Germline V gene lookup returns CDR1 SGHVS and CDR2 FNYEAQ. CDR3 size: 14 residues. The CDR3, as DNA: TGTGCCAGCAGCTTAGGGGCAGGGTATTACGAGCAGTACTTC. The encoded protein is CASSLGAGYYEQYF.

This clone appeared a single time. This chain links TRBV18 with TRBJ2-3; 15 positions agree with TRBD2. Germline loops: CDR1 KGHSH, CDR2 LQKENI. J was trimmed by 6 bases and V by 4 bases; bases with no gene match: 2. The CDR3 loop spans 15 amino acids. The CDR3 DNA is TGTGCCAGCTCACGCGGACTAGCGGGAGGGGATACGCAGTATTTT. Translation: CASSRGLAGGDTQYF.

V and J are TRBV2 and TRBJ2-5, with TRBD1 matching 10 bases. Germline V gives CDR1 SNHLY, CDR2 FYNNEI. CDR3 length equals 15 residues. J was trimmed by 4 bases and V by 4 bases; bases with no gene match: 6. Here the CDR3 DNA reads TGTGCCAGCAGTGTATTCGGGACAGGGGTAGAGACCCAGTACTTC. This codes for CASSVFGTGVETQYF.

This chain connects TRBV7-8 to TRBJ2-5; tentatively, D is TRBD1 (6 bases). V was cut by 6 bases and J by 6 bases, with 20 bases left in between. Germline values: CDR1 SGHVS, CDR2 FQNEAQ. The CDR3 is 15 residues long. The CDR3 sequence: CASSQNRDILQTQYF. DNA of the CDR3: TGTGCCAGCAGTCAAAATAGGGACATTTTGCAGACCCAGTACTTC.

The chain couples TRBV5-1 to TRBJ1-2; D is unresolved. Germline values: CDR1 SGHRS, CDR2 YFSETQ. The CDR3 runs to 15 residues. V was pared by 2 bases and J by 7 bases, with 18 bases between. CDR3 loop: CASSFSTAQSGGYTF. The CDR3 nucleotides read TGCGCCAGCAGCTTCTCTACCGCCCAAAGTGGTGGCTACACCTTC. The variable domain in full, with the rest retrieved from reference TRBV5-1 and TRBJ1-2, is KAGVTQTPRYLIKTRGQQVTLSCSPISGHRSVSWYQQTPGQGLQFLFEYFSETQRNKGNFPGRFSGRQFSNSRSEMNVSTLELGDSALYLCASSFSTAQSGGYTFGSGTRLTVV.